The TCR beta chain described here comes from a study of blood T cell repertoires in COVID-19. Germline V gives CDR1 MNHEY, CDR2 SVGEGT. Trimming left V 0 bases short and J 2 bases short, with 7 bases between. CDR3 length equals 15 residues. Assay: immunoSEQ multiplex PCR; the TCRdb copy retains only in-frame clones and omits some. Of 300,000 to 400,000 clones in the sample, around 85% were seen once. The chain is built from TRBV6-2 or TRBV6-3 and TRBJ2-2; TRBD2 is a possible D gene (5 bases). Source material: PBMCs or T cells enriched from blood (not recorded which). This sequence originates from a woman in her twenties or thirties who had been exposed to COVID-19. CDR3 residues: CASSYSSGNTGELFF. The DNA of the CDR3 is TGTGCCAGCAGTTACTCCTCGGGAAACACCGGGGAGCTGTTTTTT.